The next 30 T cell receptor beta chains were all read from a single sample in a study of blood T cell repertoires in COVID-19. Here immunoSEQ multiplex PCR was the method, and the copy in TCRdb shows in-frame clones only, minus some. Among a few hundred thousand clones listed, more than 75% were seen once. Sequenced: PBMCs or T cells enriched from blood (not recorded which). Receptors originate from a woman aged 25 to 39 who had recovered from COVID-19.

This sequence joins TRBV5-1 and TRBJ2-7, with D uncertain. This CDR3 region has 14 residues. V was cut by 2 bases and J by 0 bases, with 9 bases left in between. Germline-derived CDR1 and CDR2 are SGHRS and YFSETQ. CDR3 region: CASSFIGSSYEQYF. For the CDR3, the DNA is TGCGCCAGCAGCTTTATTGGCAGCTCCTACGAGCAGTACTTC.

The chain couples TRBV29-1 to TRBJ1-2; D unclear. This CDR3 is 13 amino acids long. Germline assignment: CDR1 SQVTM and CDR2 ANQGSEA. The V end lost 3 bases, the J end lost 0 bases, and 8 bases lay between the germline ends. For the CDR3, the DNA is TGCAGCGTTGAGGGAGGCCCTAACTATGGCTACACCTTC. This gives the protein CSVEGGPNYGYTF.

V gene TRBV5-1 combines with J gene TRBJ2-3; 9 bases agree with TRBD2. V lost 1 base to trimming and J lost 2 bases; unmatched junction nucleotides: 8. The CDR3 totals 17 residues. Germline V lookup: CDR1 SGHRS, CDR2 YFSETQ. The CDR3 nucleotides read TGCGCCAGCAGCTTGATGGCGGGGGGGCCGGTCACAGATACGCAGTATTTT. This translates into CASSLMAGGPVTDTQYF.

The genes are TRBV9 and TRBJ2-1; TRBD2 matches 9 bases. Unmatched junction bases numbered 4, after V lost 0 bases and J lost 9 bases. CDR3 size: 14 residues. Germline assignment: CDR1 SGDLS and CDR2 YYNGEE. CDR3 nucleotide sequence: TGTGCCAGCAGCGTAGGGTTAGCGGGAGCTGAGCAGTTCTTC. It specifies CASSVGLAGAEQFF.

This sequence joins TRBV27 and TRBJ2-7; the D gene is possibly TRBD1 (6 bases). Per germline, CDR1 MNHEY and CDR2 SMNVEV (reference sequence). V was clipped by 6 bases and J by 5 bases, with 14 bases between them. CDR3 length: 13 residues. The CDR3 nucleotides are TGTGCCAGCAGCCCCCTTGGGGGCGACGAGCAGTACTTC. It codes for CASSPLGGDEQYF.

The chain employs TRBV2 and TRBJ2-1; 9 bases line up with TRBD1. V shed 1 base, J shed 6 bases, and the junction held 4 bases outside the gene matches. CDR1 SNHLY and CDR2 FYNNEI come from the germline V gene. The CDR3 is 15 residues long. Here the CDR3 reads CASSEDRGLSNEQFF. CDR3 nucleotide sequence: TGTGCCAGCAGTGAAGACAGGGGGCTAAGCAATGAGCAGTTCTTC.

The rearrangement uses TRBV10-1 and TRBJ2-3; the match to TRBD2 covers 7 bases. CDR1 is WNHNN and CDR2 is SYGVQD in the germline V gene (reference sequence). This CDR3 is built from 14 residues. J was trimmed by 6 bases and V by 5 bases; bases with no gene match: 8. CDR3: CASSRGDADDTQYF. In DNA, the CDR3 is TGCGCCAGCAGTCGGGGGGACGCGGACGATACGCAGTATTTT.

Remarks on this clone: One end of the junction varies from germline; a read error may be responsible. The chain combines TRBV9 with TRBJ1-2; D gene unclear. The germline V gene has CDR1 SGDLS and CDR2 YYNGEE. CDR3 length equals 16 residues. The CDR3 here is CASSVATPGSFDGYTF. CDR3 DNA: TGTGCTAGCAGCGTTGCGACACCTGGGAGTTTCGATGGCTACACCTTC. The variable domain in full, completed from reference TRBV9 and TRBJ1-2, reads DSGVTQTPKHLITATGQRVTLRCSPRSGDLSVYWYQQSLDQGLQFLIQYYNGEERAKGNILERFSAQQFPDLHSELNLSSLELGDSALYFCASSVATPGSFDGYTFGSGTRLTVV.

This clone was recorded a few times. J is TRBJ2-5 and V is TRBV5-1; 8 bases are a match to TRBD1. The CDR3 extends over 15 amino acids. CDR1 is SGHRS and CDR2 is YFSETQ in the germline V gene. V trimming: 4 bases; J trimming: 2 bases; junction bases outside the gene matches: 7. For the CDR3, the DNA is TGCGCCAGCAGCGCGGACAGGGTAGGTCAAGAGACCCAGTACTTC. As protein: CASSADRVGQETQYF.

J is TRBJ2-7 and V is TRBV7-9; a possible D gene is TRBD2 (5 bases). CDR1 is SEHNR, CDR2 FQNEAQ, per germline (reference sequence). CDR3 size: 14 residues. Trimming cost V 4 bases and J 3 bases, with 13 bases left between them. In DNA form, the CDR3 reads TGTGCCAGCAGCTCTACAAAGGGAGACTACGAGCAGTACTTC. This sequence encodes CASSSTKGDYEQYF. The full variable domain, in which reference TRBV7-9 and TRBJ2-7 provide the parts outside the CDR3, is DTGVSQNPRHKITKRGQNVTFRCDPISEHNRLYWYRQTLGQGPEFLTYFQNEAQLEKSRLLSDRFSAERPKGSFSTLEIQRTEQGDSAMYLCASSSTKGDYEQYFGPGTRLTVT.

This chain connects TRBV7-9 to TRBJ1-2; TRBD1 is a possible D gene (5 bases). The germline CDR1 and CDR2 sequences are SEHNR and FQNEAQ (reference sequence). The CDR3 spans 14 residues. Trimming took 1 base from V and 4 from J, leaving 10 bases between them. The CDR3 region is CASSLDQGIYGYTF. CDR3 in DNA: TGTGCCAGCAGCTTAGATCAGGGTATCTATGGCTACACCTTC.

This chain uses TRBV2 with TRBJ1-6; 9 nucleotides align to TRBD1. Germline CDR1 is SNHLY and CDR2 is FYNNEI. Losses at the gene ends were 1 base for V and 8 bases for J; bases not matched to a gene: 6. CDR3 length: 16 amino acids. CDR3: CASSEGTGVRDSPLHF. The DNA for the CDR3 is TGTGCCAGCAGTGAAGGGACAGGGGTTAGGGATTCACCCCTCCACTTT.

In regard to this clone: The same CDR3 is also encoded by other DNA sequences in this sample. The rearrangement joins TRBV18 to TRBJ2-1, with TRBD1 matching 11 bases. V lost 3 bases, J lost 0 bases, and 1 base stayed unmatched. This CDR3 region has 16 residues. CDR1 is KGHSH, CDR2 LQKENI, per germline. CDR3 sequence reads: CASSPGTGGSYNEQFF. The CDR3 region has the DNA TGTGCCAGCTCACCGGGGACAGGGGGCTCCTACAATGAGCAGTTCTTC.

V usage is TRBV5-5 and J usage is TRBJ2-7, with D possibly matching TRBD2 (6 bases). The germline V and J ends were trimmed by 4 bases and 6 bases, with 17 bases remaining between them. The CDR3 is made up of 14 amino acids. Germline V gene sequence: CDR1 SGHKS, CDR2 YYEKEE (reference sequence). CDR3 residues: CASSRGTPPSEQYF. DNA for the CDR3: TGTGCCAGCAGCCGCGGGACCCCTCCGAGCGAGCAGTACTTC.

This chain uses TRBV15 with TRBJ1-2, with a tentative D call TRBD1 (6 bases). The CDR3 is made up of 15 amino acids. Trimming removed 6 bases at V and 6 bases at J, with 20 bases between. Germline V gene sequence: CDR1 LNHNV, CDR2 YYDKDF (reference sequence). As DNA, the CDR3 is TGTGCCACCAGAGAATATCAGGGGTACCCCAATGGCTACACCTTC. Its protein product is CATREYQGYPNGYTF.

This clone appeared a single time. The V call is TRBV3-1 (or the pseudogene TRBV3-2), the J call TRBJ1-1; the D gene is possibly TRBD1 (6 bases). With 4 bases removed from V and 4 bases from J, the gap between germline ends came to 22 bases. The germline gives CDR1 LGHDT, CDR2 YNNKEL (reference sequence). The CDR3 is made up of 17 amino acids. Here the CDR3 DNA reads TGTGCCAGCAGCCCATCGCCATTCTACAGGGTCGGCACTGAAGCTTTCTTT. Translated, it gives CASSPSPFYRVGTEAFF.

The rearrangement uses TRBV2 and TRBJ1-2; 7 positions agree with TRBD1. J was trimmed by 3 bases and V by 3 bases; bases with no gene match: 10. This CDR3 spans 16 amino acids. Germline values: CDR1 SNHLY, CDR2 FYNNEI. The CDR3 protein is CASSENRGTGHYGYTF. The CDR3 nucleotides are TGTGCCAGCAGTGAGAACAGGGGCACGGGTCACTATGGCTACACCTTC.

This clone has just a few counts. The chain carries TRBV28 and TRBJ1-5; 7 bases are shared with TRBD1. The germline V gene has CDR1 MDHEN and CDR2 SYDVKM. V trimming: 9 bases; J trimming: 4 bases; junction bases outside the gene matches: 9. The CDR3 is 14 residues long. CDR3 nucleotides: TGTGCCAGTACCGACAGGGTTGGAAATCAGCCCCAGCATTTT. Translation: CASTDRVGNQPQHF.

The V gene is TRBV27, the J gene TRBJ2-1; 13 bases are a match to TRBD2. Germline loops: CDR1 MNHEY, CDR2 SMNVEV (reference sequence). The CDR3 runs to 14 residues. V lost 8 bases to trimming and J lost 6 bases; unmatched junction nucleotides: 4. Here the CDR3 DNA reads TGTGCCAGCCTCCGACTAGCGGGAGGCAATGAGCAGTTCTTC. Its translation: CASLRLAGGNEQFF.

This chain connects TRBV5-1 to TRBJ1-4; unclear D gene. V lost 4 bases and J lost 8, with 12 bases in between. This CDR3 spans 13 amino acids. Germline CDR1 SGHRS, CDR2 YFSETQ. The CDR3 here is CASSQNRFEKLFF. The CDR3 region has the DNA TGCGCCAGCAGCCAGAACCGATTCGAAAAACTGTTTTTT.

J is TRBJ1-1 and V is TRBV29-1; D gene unclear. Per germline, CDR1 SQVTM and CDR2 ANQGSEA. The CDR3 sequence is 12 residues long. V was trimmed by 3 bases and J by 11 bases, leaving 16 bases between them. The chain's CDR3 is CSVESTVVAAFF. The CDR3 DNA reads TGCAGCGTTGAGTCCACGGTAGTCGCTGCTTTCTTT.

A few counts support this clone. The chain recombines TRBV7-2 with TRBJ1-1, with D uncertain. The V and J ends lost 2 bases and 0 bases respectively, with 10 bases between them. This CDR3 is 15 amino acids long. Germline V CDR1 and CDR2: SGHTA, FQGNSA. CDR3 bases: TGTGCCAGCAGCTTAAGTGTCACTGTGAACACTGAAGCTTTCTTT. Amino acids: CASSLSVTVNTEAFF.

The V call is TRBV29-1, the J call TRBJ2-7, with a possible D match to TRBD2 (6 bases). Germline assignment: CDR1 SQVTM and CDR2 ANQGSEA. V lost 7 bases and J lost 3, with 16 bases in between. This CDR3 is built from 13 residues. Here the CDR3 reads CSASPGLVYEQYF. CDR3 nucleotide sequence: TGCAGCGCCTCCCCGGGACTCGTCTACGAGCAGTACTTC.

The V and J genes are TRBV14 and TRBJ1-3; D remains ambiguous. Germline CDR1 is SGHDN and CDR2 is FVKESK. The CDR3 sequence is 14 residues long. Trimming left V 2 bases short and J 0 bases short, with 5 bases between. This CDR3 reads CASSQLSSGNTIYF. CDR3 DNA: TGTGCCAGCAGCCAACTTTCCTCTGGAAACACCATATATTTT.

The V and J genes are TRBV4-2 and TRBJ2-7; possible D gene TRBD2, 7 bases. The CDR3 covers 15 residues. V lost 1 base and J lost 4, with 14 bases in between. Germline-derived CDR1 and CDR2 are LGHNA and YNFKEQ. CDR3 protein: CASSQGVGGQYEQYF. CDR3 bases: TGTGCCAGCAGCCAAGGAGTGGGGGGGCAATACGAGCAGTACTTC.

The chain employs TRBV9 and TRBJ1-2, with D perhaps TRBD1 (5 bases). The CDR3 has 15 amino acids. The germline V and J ends were trimmed by 0 bases and 4 bases, with 13 bases remaining between them. Germline V gene lookup returns CDR1 SGDLS and CDR2 YYNGEE. The CDR3: CASSVDTRTGYGYTF. The CDR3 bases are TGTGCCAGCAGCGTAGACACGCGAACAGGCTATGGCTACACCTTC. Together with reference TRBV9 and TRBJ1-2, the CDR3 gives the full variable domain: DSGVTQTPKHLITATGQRVTLRCSPRSGDLSVYWYQQSLDQGLQFLIQYYNGEERAKGNILERFSAQQFPDLHSELNLSSLELGDSALYFCASSVDTRTGYGYTFGSGTRLTVV.

Here the CDR3 reads CSVEIRGSSTDTQYF. The CDR3 coding sequence is TGCAGCGTTGAAATTCGGGGTTCTAGCACAGATACGCAGTATTTT. The rearrangement joins TRBV29-1 to TRBJ2-3, with a weak D call TRBD2 (5 bases). Deletions cut 2 bases from V and 0 bases from J, with 12 bases between. The CDR3 is 15 amino acids. Looked up from germline, CDR1 is SQVTM and CDR2 is ANQGSEA.

The chain employs TRBV5-1 and TRBJ2-1; the D gene is possibly TRBD2 (6 bases). The length of the CDR3 is 14 residues. Germline V lookup: CDR1 SGHRS, CDR2 YFSETQ. Trimming stripped 0 bases from V and 6 bases from J, with 10 bases between. DNA for the CDR3: TGCGCCAGCAGCTTGGCTCTAGCGTCCAATGAGCAGTTCTTC. Protein product: CASSLALASNEQFF.

This chain's CDR3 is CASSIGQRNQPQHF. Written as DNA, the CDR3 is TGTGCCAGTAGTATTGGGCAGCGCAATCAGCCCCAGCATTTT. The chain has TRBV19 and TRBJ1-5; D is undetermined. The CDR3 sequence is 14 residues long. The V gene lost 3 bases and the J gene lost 2 bases, with 8 bases spanning the gap. Germline CDR1 and CDR2: LNHDA and SQIVND (reference sequence).

This rearrangement joins TRBV5-1 to TRBJ2-3; 11 bases are shared with TRBD2. The CDR3 has 16 residues. Germline V CDR1 and CDR2: SGHRS, YFSETQ. Unmatched junction bases numbered 6, after V lost 4 bases and J lost 2 bases. CDR3 sequence (DNA): TGCGCCAGCAGCCCGGGACTAGCGGTCTCCACAGATACGCAGTATTTT. This gives the protein CASSPGLAVSTDTQYF.